A single sample is the source of the 2 T cell receptor beta chains below, sequenced in a study of T cells in Graves' hyperthyroidism and ophthalmopathy. Researchers amplified the TCR beta CDR3 regions from RNA transcripts. With the HTBI primer set, the TCR CDR3 went through a first round of RT-PCR. TCRdb re-analysed the multiplex PCR reads in MiXCR, keeping a single row per CDR3 protein. The sample includes some 350,000 distinct CDR3 sequences, about 18% seen only once; the top ten take about 3.5%. Sequenced: blood. The receptors derive from a young woman with Graves' hyperthyroidism.

In its sample, this clonotype was seen once. One end of the junction is discordant with germline, which a read error may explain. The chain employs TRBV4-1 and TRBJ1-5; no reliable D call. The CDR3 has 16 residues. Germline CDR1 MGHRA, CDR2 YSYEKL. CDR3 nucleotide sequence: TGCGCCAGCAGCCGGGCTTTCGGAGGGCTGAATCAGCCCCTGCATTTT. As protein: CASSRAFGGLNQPLHF.

This clonotype was recorded a few times. The chain links TRBV4-1 to TRBJ2-2, with D perhaps being TRBD1 or TRBD2 (6 bases each). V lost 3 bases and J lost 4, with 15 bases in between. The CDR3 sequence is 16 residues long. Germline V lookup: CDR1 MGHRA, CDR2 YSYEKL. The CDR3: CASSHERGTLTGELFF. The CDR3 nucleotides are TGCGCCAGCAGCCATGAACGGGGGACACTCACCGGGGAGCTGTTTTTT.